Sequencing of this TCR beta chain was carried out in a study of beta chain features in type 1 diabetes. Overall study findings and caveats: Researchers report that Type 1 diabetes patients had moderately but significantly shorter TCRB CDR3s across all four CD4+ subsets.

Investigators reverse transcribed all isolated RNA, so they sequenced expressed TCRB transcripts. The average output of naive, central memory and regulatory T cell samples was several million reads. Assay: immunoSEQ multiplex PCR; the TCRdb copy retains only in-frame clones and omits some. The sample records 970,000 or so clones, 15% to 20% being singletons. The germline CDR1 and CDR2 sequences are SGHAT and FQNNGV. Trimming pared 2 bases from V and 3 bases from J, leaving 4 bases between. The CDR3 sequence is 12 residues long. To note about this clone: No antigen is known for it.

The chain combines TRBV11-2 with TRBJ1-1; D ambiguous. This receptor was taken from a woman aged 18 to 35 in good health. Sequencing was done on a sample of naive CD4+ T cells from blood. In DNA, the CDR3 is TGTGCCAGCAGCTTATCGTACACTGAAGCTTTCTTT. It is translated as CASSLSYTEAFF.